Here is one TCR beta chain with its context. The CDR3 consists of 16 residues. Germline CDR1 reads KGHDR; CDR2 reads SFDVKD. V lost 5 bases to trimming and J lost 3 bases, with 16 bases between them. In the original workflow: By means of reference gene primer amplification, nucleated cell counts were estimated. Generated by immunoSEQ multiplex PCR, the TCRdb table keeps only in-frame clones and is missing some. V and J calls and clone size follow that table, whereas D and trimming were derived from the DNA. The repertoire holds roughly 480,000 clones, with about 88% as singletons. Seattle patient enrollment occurred during active infection, with longitudinal follow-up thereafter. These data come from a study of blood T cell repertoires in COVID-19. The wider study: Samples representing acute and convalescent COVID-19 were sourced from the United States, Italy and Spain. In each case, the material was cDNA or gDNA derived from T cells, B-cell-depleted T cells, or PBMCs.

The chain joins TRBV24-1 to TRBJ2-1; D is possibly TRBD2 (6 bases). What was sequenced was peripheral blood. The receptor comes from a man aged 18 to 30 with COVID-19, enrolled during active disease. The CDR3 reads CATSGDTGVVYNEQFF. For the CDR3, the DNA is TGTGCCACCAGTGGAGATACGGGGGTCGTCTACAATGAGCAGTTCTTC.